Listed here are 22 T cell receptor beta chains from one sample, sequenced in a study of human T cells and chemical hapten exposure. The time point was: patch test 1, 2 weeks after DPC sensitization. Treatment described: therapeutic diphenylcyclopropenone sensitization with weekly scalp DPC. One entry per CDR3 protein, called by TCRdb with MiXCR from the RACE reads. The repertoire holds about 380,000 distinct CDR3 sequences, with roughly 4.8% as singletons. The sample consisted of whole blood, taken in connection with sensitization to the hapten diphenylcyclopropenone (DPC). The receptors come from a woman between 45 and 60 years old with alopecia areata. Some clones in this sample may be carry-over from other donors' samples.

The chain links TRBV2 to TRBJ2-5; 10 nucleotides align to TRBD1. V was clipped by 7 bases and J by 2 bases; unmatched bases: 10. The CDR3 spans 16 residues. Germline CDR1 SNHLY, CDR2 FYNNEI. CDR3 DNA sequence: TGTGCCAGCAACGCACCCCGGGACAGGGGTCAAGAGACCCAGTACTTC. Its translation: CASNAPRDRGQETQYF.

The chain has TRBV7-2 and TRBJ2-1, with 9 bases matching TRBD1. The J segment lost 5 bases and the V segment lost 3 bases, leaving 8 bases of the junction unmatched. CDR1 SGHTA and CDR2 FQGNSA come from the germline V gene. The CDR3 contains 16 residues. The CDR3 DNA reads TGTGCCAGCAGCTTTACTCCCGGACAGGGGAACAATGAGCAGTTCTTC. Protein sequence: CASSFTPGQGNNEQFF. Full variable domain (remainder filled in from reference TRBV7-2 and TRBJ2-1): GAGVSQSPSNKVTEKGKDVELRCDPISGHTALYWYRQSLGQGLEFLIYFQGNSAPDKSGLPSDRFSAERTGGSVSTLTIQRTQQEDSAVYLCASSFTPGQGNNEQFFGPGTRLTVL.

The chain employs TRBV12-3 or TRBV12-4 and TRBJ2-7; TRBD1 aligns across 7 bases. The V and J ends lost 4 bases and 4 bases, in that order; junction bases with no gene match: 16. The CDR3 sequence is 17 residues long. The CDR3 nucleotides read TGTGCCAGCAGTTCCTTCCCCCTAGACAGGGCACGATACGAGCAGTACTTC. It translates to CASSSFPLDRARYEQYF.

The chain joins TRBV6-2 or TRBV6-3 to TRBJ2-4; D call uncertain. The germline V gene has CDR1 MNHEY and CDR2 SVGEGT. The V end lost 1 base, the J end lost 2 bases, and 21 bases lay between the germline ends. There are 19 residues in the CDR3. The CDR3 reads CASSYLTGMTGYTKNIQYF. Here the CDR3 DNA reads TGTGCCAGCAGTTACTTGACCGGTATGACTGGCTATACCAAAAACATTCAGTACTTC.

The genes are TRBV27 and TRBJ2-3, with a possible D match to TRBD2 (6 bases). Germline values: CDR1 MNHEY, CDR2 SMNVEV (reference sequence). The germline V and J ends were trimmed by 1 base and 1 base, with 12 bases remaining between them. CDR3 length equals 16 residues. CDR3 sequence: CASSLFMGEGTDTQYF. CDR3 nucleotide sequence: TGTGCCAGCAGTTTATTCATGGGGGAGGGCACAGATACGCAGTATTTT.

This rearrangement joins TRBV28 to TRBJ2-7, with a weak D call TRBD1 (6 bases). This CDR3 spans 14 amino acids. V lost 6 bases to trimming and J lost 2 bases, with 14 bases between them. CDR1 and CDR2 (germline): MDHEN, SYDVKM. The CDR3 sequence: CASSFQDSTYEQYF. In DNA, the CDR3 is TGTGCCAGCAGCTTTCAGGACAGTACCTACGAGCAGTACTTC.

This clonotype was observed at least ten times. The gene calls are TRBV12-3 or TRBV12-4 and TRBJ1-2; 8 positions agree with TRBD1. Trimming at V came to 6 bases and at J to 3 bases, leaving 3 bases not matched to a gene. This CDR3 has 13 amino acids. As DNA, the CDR3 is TGTGCCAGCAGGGCGGGACAGGACTATGGCTACACCTTC. Its translation is CASRAGQDYGYTF.

This clonotype was recorded many times. This rearrangement joins TRBV20-1 to TRBJ1-5; D is uncertain. The V end lost 0 bases, the J end lost 7 bases, and 13 bases lay between the germline ends. The CDR3 is made up of 14 amino acids. From germline, CDR1 is DFQATT and CDR2 SNEGSKA (reference sequence). CDR3 in DNA: TGCAGTGCTAGAGATTTAGGGTCGGGGCAGCCCCAGCATTTT. Its protein is CSARDLGSGQPQHF.

This clonotype has just a few counts. J is TRBJ1-1 and V is TRBV6-1; 8 bases are shared with TRBD1. Per the germline V gene, CDR1 is MNHNS and CDR2 is SASEGT. The CDR3 is 14 amino acids. V gave up 8 bases and J gave up 1 base; unmatched junction bases: 6. The CDR3 loop reads CASDRGSKNTEAFF. CDR3 DNA: TGTGCCAGCGACAGGGGCTCTAAGAACACTGAAGCTTTCTTT.

Many counts were recorded for this clonotype. V is TRBV5-6 and J is TRBJ1-2, with D perhaps TRBD1 (5 bases). Trimming pared 4 bases from V and 4 bases from J, leaving 14 bases between. CDR3 length equals 14 residues. CDR1 and CDR2 from the germline V gene are SGHDT and YYEEEE. Written as DNA, the CDR3 is TGTGCCAGCAGCCGAGAGGGACGAACCTATGGCTACACCTTC. It yields the protein CASSREGRTYGYTF.

A few counts support this clonotype. This chain links TRBV24-1 with TRBJ2-3, with D perhaps TRBD2 (5 bases). Trimming left V 7 bases short and J 0 bases short, with 13 bases between. This CDR3 spans 15 amino acids. Germline CDR1 is KGHDR and CDR2 is SFDVKD. CDR3 bases: TGTGCCACCAGGGACCGGGGAACTAGCACAGATACGCAGTATTTT. Its protein is CATRDRGTSTDTQYF.

This clonotype was counted at least ten times. The chain joins TRBV5-4 to TRBJ2-1; 8 nucleotides line up with TRBD2. The CDR3 sequence is 18 residues long. Trimming removed 1 base from V and 3 bases from J; junction bases left unmatched: 12. Germline loops: CDR1 SGHNT, CDR2 YYREEE (reference sequence). This CDR3 reads CASSLRWGSGVVYNEQFF. The CDR3 DNA reads as TGTGCCAGCAGCTTGCGGTGGGGTAGCGGGGTAGTCTACAATGAGCAGTTCTTC.

This clonotype appeared a few times. The rearrangement links TRBV15 to TRBJ2-2; 8 nucleotides match TRBD2. Germline assignment: CDR1 LNHNV and CDR2 YYDKDF (reference sequence). CDR3 length: 15 amino acids. V gave up 5 bases and J gave up 7 bases; unmatched junction bases: 9. The CDR3 DNA reads TGTGCCACCAGCGGGAGCGGGAGAAAGGGCGGGGAGCTGTTTTTT. Residues: CATSGSGRKGGELFF.

This clonotype was detected ten times or more. J is TRBJ2-2 and V is TRBV7-8, with D maybe TRBD1 (5 bases). CDR3 length: 16 amino acids. The V gene's germline CDR1 is SGHVS and CDR2 FQNEAQ. Trimming left V 3 bases short and J 4 bases short, with 15 bases between. The DNA for the CDR3 is TGTGCCAGCAGCTTCACAAGGGGCCACGCCACCGGGGAGCTGTTTTTT. Its protein is CASSFTRGHATGELFF.

This clonotype appeared a single time. Being one base from a much bigger clone, this may be a read error. The J gene is TRBJ2-2, the V gene TRBV9, with D tentatively TRBD2 (5 bases). V lost 0 bases, J lost 6 bases, and 15 bases lay in between. The CDR3 runs 16 residues. Looked up from germline, CDR1 is SGDLS and CDR2 is YYNGEE. CDR3 nucleotide sequence: TGTGCCAGCAGCGTAGAGTCCGGGGTGGAACCCGGGGAGCTGTTTTTT. Amino acids: CASSVESGVEPGELFF.

Many counts were recorded for this clonotype. V is TRBV5-6 and J is TRBJ2-3, with TRBD2 matching 9 bases. CDR1 and CDR2 (germline): SGHDT, YYEEEE. The CDR3 extends over 14 amino acids. V dropped 4 bases and J dropped 3; count of bases not matched to a gene: 3. The CDR3 sequence: CASSQREATDTQYF. CDR3 bases: TGTGCCAGCAGCCAGCGGGAGGCTACAGATACGCAGTATTTT. The full variable domain, rest sourced from reference TRBV5-6 and TRBJ2-3, is DAGVTQSPTHLIKTRGQQVTLRCSPKSGHDTVSWYQQALGQGPQFIFQYYEEEERQRGNFPDRFSGHQFPNYSSELNVNALLLGDSALYLCASSQREATDTQYFGPGTRLTVL.

This clonotype has a count of ten or more. The chain employs TRBV11-2 and TRBJ2-7; D is perhaps TRBD2 (5 bases). Germline V CDR1 and CDR2: SGHAT, FQNNGV. CDR3 length equals 14 residues. Between the trimmed V and J ends, which lost 1 base and 1 base, there was a span of 8 bases. The CDR3 is CASSLGPGSYEQYF. Written as DNA, the CDR3 is TGTGCCAGCAGCTTAGGCCCGGGGTCCTACGAGCAGTACTTC.

This clonotype was seen repeatedly, ten times or more. V usage is TRBV20-1 and J usage is TRBJ1-5; D remains ambiguous. Germline V lookup: CDR1 DFQATT, CDR2 SNEGSKA (reference sequence). V lost 7 bases and J 7 bases, leaving 17 bases between the germline ends. The CDR3 consists of 13 residues. The CDR3 protein is CSVKSGVQQPQHF. As DNA, the CDR3 is TGCAGTGTAAAGTCCGGGGTACAACAGCCCCAGCATTTT.

In this sample, this clonotype turned up a few times. V usage is TRBV7-9 and J usage is TRBJ2-5; 7 nucleotides match TRBD2. CDR1 is SEHNR, CDR2 FQNEAQ, per germline (reference sequence). The CDR3 runs to 15 residues. Trimming at V came to 5 bases and at J to 3 bases, leaving 9 bases not matched to a gene. In nucleotides, the CDR3 is TGTGCCAGCAGCCACCCGGGACTAAAGGAAGAGACCCAGTACTTC. Its protein product is CASSHPGLKEETQYF.

This clonotype was counted at least ten times. This rearrangement joins TRBV2 to TRBJ1-5; 8 bases fit TRBD1. The ends lost 5 bases at V and 1 base at J; junction bases unmatched: 4. Looked up from germline, CDR1 is SNHLY and CDR2 is FYNNEI. This CDR3 is 15 amino acids long. CDR3: CASSKDRASNQPQHF. The CDR3 bases are TGTGCCAGCAGTAAGGACAGGGCAAGCAATCAGCCCCAGCATTTT.

This clonotype was picked up a small number of times. This chain joins TRBV7-2 and TRBJ2-7, with 10 bases lining up with TRBD2. This CDR3 spans 14 amino acids. Germline assignment: CDR1 SGHTA and CDR2 FQGNSA. Trimming at V came to 5 bases and at J to 1 base, leaving 2 bases not matched to a gene. The CDR3 here is CASSSSGGSYEQYF. The CDR3 DNA reads as TGTGCCAGCAGCAGTAGCGGGGGGTCCTACGAGCAGTACTTC.

This clonotype was seen ten or more times. The chain couples TRBV7-2 to TRBJ2-1, with 10 bases lining up with TRBD2. The CDR3 length is 16 residues. Trimming removed 1 base from V and 3 bases from J; junction bases left unmatched: 3. The germline CDR1 and CDR2 sequences are SGHTA and FQGNSA. CDR3 loop: CASSLVWTSGYNEQFF. CDR3 nucleotides: TGTGCCAGCAGCTTAGTGTGGACTAGCGGCTACAATGAGCAGTTCTTC.